This T cell receptor (beta chain) was documented in a study of CXCR3-negative and CXCR3-positive naive CD8 T cells. General study points: Comparison of naive cells showed more hydrophobic TRB CDR3s in CXCR3-positive than in CXCR3-negative naive cells.

With respect to this clonotype: Its antigen is undetermined.

The study made its TRB cDNA libraries by 5' RACE, adding UMI labels. Each CDR3 protein gets one entry in TCRdb, which reprocessed the 5' RACE reads and gives no DNA. The sample totals more than 100,000 distinct CDR3 sequences; its top ten clones hold 0.4% to 0.5%. CDR3 length equals 19 residues. The germline CDR1 and CDR2 sequences are MNHEY and SMNVEV (reference sequence). The chain joins TRBV27 to TRBJ1-6; absent DNA, TCRdb's TRBD1 call cannot be checked. The receptor was isolated from a human donor in good health. Some clones in this sample may be carry-over from other donors' samples. Input material: naive CXCR3+ CD8+ T cells from blood. Documented subset: CD45RO-CCR7+CD27+CD95- naive CD8+ T cells expressing CXCR3 (TNR3+). The CDR3 sequence is CASSLSGTGGASYNSPLHF.